Sequencing of this T cell receptor beta chain was carried out in a study of cytomegalovirus exposure and HLA in healthy donors. Whole-study findings and limits: Specific recognition of CMV antigens was confirmed in vitro for a few chains (all CMV-associated). An analysis was carried out at a later point. It showed that HLA-associated TCR beta chains were more clonally expanded than equally common non-associated chains. The study dropped some indistinguishable V segments, TRBV6-2 and TRBV6-3 among them. Altogether, 170 or so TCR beta chains were recorded as cytomegalovirus-associated.

13 Jbeta primers and 60 Vbeta primers were used for the PCR. Clones were read by immunoSEQ multiplex PCR, and TCRdb kept only the in-frame ones, dropping some. Of about 180,000 clones in the sample, 80% are singletons; the top ten hold approximately 1.3%. The CDR3 sequence is 14 residues long. V lost 5 bases, J lost 3 bases, and 14 bases lay in between. Per germline, CDR1 SGHVS and CDR2 FNYEAQ. Remarks on this clone: Its antigen is not identified.

The TCR sequence derives from a girl aged 10 to 17 in good health and CMV-seropositive. The rearrangement uses TRBV7-6 and TRBJ2-7; D perhaps matches TRBD2 (6 bases). The sample comprised PBMCs. The chain's CDR3 is CASSPLGLGYEQYF. The CDR3 DNA is TGTGCCAGCAGCCCATTGGGACTGGGCTACGAGCAGTACTTC.